This T cell receptor beta chain was captured in a study of blood T cells in healthy people across ages. Study-wide points: It was the long-lived donors that had more naive CD4+ cells and higher diversity than aged donors.

This CDR3 comprises 18 residues. Germline V gene sequence: CDR1 LGHNA, CDR2 YNFKEQ. V gave up 1 base and J gave up 4 bases; unmatched junction bases: 10. Primed by a sample-barcoded 5' primer and a J-beta primer mix, a second PCR proceeded for roughly 7 to 12 cycles. TCRdb reprocessed the 5' RACE reads with MiXCR, giving one entry per CDR3 protein. The table has fewer than 800,000 distinct CDR3 sequences, around a quarter seen once. This clonotype was seen repeatedly, ten times or more. Antigen unknown. This same sample was also part of a study on T cells of mothers and their children. That report adds: Sequencing got over 10 million TCR beta CDR3 reads from each mother and a few million from each child.

V is TRBV4-2 and J is TRBJ1-1; 12 positions match TRBD1. This TCR was recovered from a boy younger than 18 in good health. The sequenced sample consisted of blood. This CDR3 reads CASSQATGTGGGSTEAFF. CDR3 in DNA: TGTGCCAGCAGCCAAGCTACCGGGACAGGGGGCGGGAGCACTGAAGCTTTCTTT.